What follows is one TCR beta chain and its context. CDR3 length equals 15 residues. J was trimmed by 2 bases and V by 0 bases; bases with no gene match: 4. In germline, CDR1 is SGHRS, CDR2 YFSETQ. This record belongs to a study of cytomegalovirus exposure and HLA in healthy donors. The PCR employed 60 Vbeta primers together with 13 Jbeta primers. Using immunoSEQ multiplex PCR, the repertoire was profiled, and TCRdb retains in-frame clones only, with some absent. The sample holds approximately 120,000 clones, 60% to 85% seen once. The rearrangement uses TRBV5-1 and TRBJ2-5, with 7 bases identical to TRBD2. Input material: PBMCs. The receptor was isolated from a man in his thirties or forties in good health and CMV-seronegative. The CDR3 protein is CASSLEAGPQETQYF. CDR3 nucleotides: TGCGCCAGCAGCTTGGAAGCGGGGCCACAAGAGACCCAGTACTTC. Together with reference TRBV5-1 and TRBJ2-5, the CDR3 gives the full variable domain: KAGVTQTPRYLIKTRGQQVTLSCSPISGHRSVSWYQQTPGQGLQFLFEYFSETQRNKGNFPGRFSGRQFSNSRSEMNVSTLELGDSALYLCASSLEAGPQETQYFGPGTRLLVL.